The 9 T cell receptor beta chains below come from one sample, sequenced in a study of cytomegalovirus exposure and HLA in healthy donors. Primers included in the PCR were 60 Vbeta and 13 Jbeta primers. Sequencing used immunoSEQ multiplex PCR; TCRdb keeps in-frame clones, though not all of them. The data hold about 190,000 clones, with less than 85% observed a single time. Sequences were obtained from PBMCs. The receptor set was obtained from a young man in good health and CMV-seropositive.

About this clone itself: The junction and the germline gene differ at one end; a read error may be behind it. The chain uses TRBV6-1 and TRBJ1-2; D might be TRBD1 (5 bases). This CDR3 spans 12 amino acids. From germline, CDR1 is MNHNS and CDR2 SASEGT. The CDR3 sequence is CASREGAGGYTF. The DNA for the CDR3 is TGTGCCAGCAGGGAAGGGGCAGGTGGCTACACCTTC.

This chain uses TRBV6-5 with TRBJ2-5; TRBD1 is a possible D gene (6 bases). This CDR3 has 14 amino acids. Looked up from germline, CDR1 is MNHEY and CDR2 is SVGAGI. The germline V and J ends were trimmed by 0 bases and 5 bases, with 10 bases remaining between them. As DNA, the CDR3 is TGTGCCAGCAGTTACTCAACAGGGACGGAGACCCAGTACTTC. It is translated as CASSYSTGTETQYF.

The rearrangement joins TRBV7-6 to TRBJ2-7; D is possibly TRBD2 (7 bases). The CDR3 extends over 15 amino acids. Germline values: CDR1 SGHVS, CDR2 FNYEAQ. The V and J ends lost 2 bases and 0 bases respectively, with 11 bases between them. CDR3 amino acids: CASSLRGGSSYEQYF. CDR3 sequence (DNA): TGTGCCAGCAGCTTAAGGGGGGGCTCCTCCTACGAGCAGTACTTC.

The sample holds one count of this clone. This chain joins TRBV7-2 and TRBJ2-7; weak D call: TRBD2 (6 bases). The V gene's germline CDR1 is SGHTA and CDR2 FQGNSA. The CDR3 consists of 14 residues. The germline V and J ends were trimmed by 5 bases and 3 bases, with 14 bases remaining between them. CDR3 region: CASSHGGERYEQYF. In DNA, the CDR3 is TGTGCCAGCAGCCACGGGGGAGAACGCTACGAGCAGTACTTC.

This clone was observed once. V is TRBV28 and J is TRBJ1-1; 9 bases are a match to TRBD1. Germline CDR1 and CDR2: MDHEN and SYDVKM. V lost 4 bases and J lost 4; bases outside the gene matches: 7. The CDR3 runs 15 residues. CDR3 DNA: TGTGCCAGCAGTTCCCCCCGGGACAGGGCCACTGAAGCTTTCTTT. As protein: CASSSPRDRATEAFF.

V gene TRBV18 combines with J gene TRBJ1-2, with 10 bases lining up with TRBD1. In germline, CDR1 is KGHSH, CDR2 LQKENI. The length of the CDR3 is 14 residues. Unmatched junction bases numbered 2, after V lost 3 bases and J lost 4 bases. CDR3 amino acids: CASSPDRGSYGYTF. Written as DNA, the CDR3 is TGTGCCAGCTCACCGGACAGGGGGAGCTATGGCTACACCTTC.

The chain carries TRBV4-3 and TRBJ2-5; no definite D call. The CDR3 runs to 15 residues. Looked up from germline, CDR1 is LGHNA and CDR2 is YSLEER. With 0 bases removed from V and 1 base from J, the gap between germline ends came to 9 bases. The CDR3 reads CASSQDLTVQETQYF. The CDR3 nucleotides are TGCGCCAGCAGCCAAGATCTAACAGTCCAAGAGACCCAGTACTTC.

CDR3 region: CASRGVATGELFF. The CDR3 region has the DNA TGTGCCAGCAGGGGAGTAGCGACCGGGGAGCTGTTTTTT. The rearrangement uses TRBV9 and TRBJ2-2, with D possibly matching TRBD2 (5 bases). V was shortened by 5 bases and J by 5 bases, with 10 bases between the two germline ends. The V gene's germline CDR1 is SGDLS and CDR2 YYNGEE. The CDR3 contains 13 residues.

V usage is TRBV7-8 and J usage is TRBJ1-5; D is uncertain. Trimming cost V 1 base and J 0 bases, with 7 bases left between them. Germline V gene lookup returns CDR1 SGHVS and CDR2 FQNEAQ. The CDR3 extends over 15 amino acids. The DNA of the CDR3 is TGTGCCAGCAGCTTAGACAGTTTTAGCAATCAGCCCCAGCATTTT. Translation gives CASSLDSFSNQPQHF.